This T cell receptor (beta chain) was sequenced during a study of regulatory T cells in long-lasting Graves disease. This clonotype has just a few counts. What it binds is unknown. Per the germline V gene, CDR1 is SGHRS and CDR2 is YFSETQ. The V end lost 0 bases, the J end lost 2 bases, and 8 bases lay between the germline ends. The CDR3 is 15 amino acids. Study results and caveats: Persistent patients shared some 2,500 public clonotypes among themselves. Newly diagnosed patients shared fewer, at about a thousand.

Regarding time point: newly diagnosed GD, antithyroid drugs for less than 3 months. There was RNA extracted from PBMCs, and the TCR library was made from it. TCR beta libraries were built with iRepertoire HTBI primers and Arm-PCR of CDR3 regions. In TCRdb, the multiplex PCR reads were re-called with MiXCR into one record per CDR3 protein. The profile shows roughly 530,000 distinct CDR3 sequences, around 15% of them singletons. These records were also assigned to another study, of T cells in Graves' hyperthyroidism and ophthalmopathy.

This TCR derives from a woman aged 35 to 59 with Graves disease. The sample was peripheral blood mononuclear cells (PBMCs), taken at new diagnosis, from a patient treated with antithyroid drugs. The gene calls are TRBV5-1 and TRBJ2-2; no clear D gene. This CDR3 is CASSLDQPNTGELFF. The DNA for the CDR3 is TGCGCCAGCAGCTTGGATCAGCCAAACACCGGGGAGCTGTTTTTT.